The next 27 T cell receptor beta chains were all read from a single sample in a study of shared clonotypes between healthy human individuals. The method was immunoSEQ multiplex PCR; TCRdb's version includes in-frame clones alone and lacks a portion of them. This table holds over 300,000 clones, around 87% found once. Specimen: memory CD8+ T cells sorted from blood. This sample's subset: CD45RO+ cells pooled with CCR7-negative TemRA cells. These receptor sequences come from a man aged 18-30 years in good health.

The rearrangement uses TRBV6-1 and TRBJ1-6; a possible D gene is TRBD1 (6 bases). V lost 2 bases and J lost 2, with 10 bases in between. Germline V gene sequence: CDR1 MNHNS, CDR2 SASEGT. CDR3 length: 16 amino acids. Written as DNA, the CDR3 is TGTGCCAGCAGTGAACCTGGGGGCCCCTATAATTCACCCCTCCACTTT. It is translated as CASSEPGGPYNSPLHF.

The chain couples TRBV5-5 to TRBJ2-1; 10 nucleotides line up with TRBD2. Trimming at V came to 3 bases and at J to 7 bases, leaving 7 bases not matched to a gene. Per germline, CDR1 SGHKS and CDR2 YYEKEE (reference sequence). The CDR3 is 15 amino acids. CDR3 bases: TGTGCCAGCAGCTCGTCCGGGACTAGCGAAAATGAGCAGTTCTTC. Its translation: CASSSSGTSENEQFF.

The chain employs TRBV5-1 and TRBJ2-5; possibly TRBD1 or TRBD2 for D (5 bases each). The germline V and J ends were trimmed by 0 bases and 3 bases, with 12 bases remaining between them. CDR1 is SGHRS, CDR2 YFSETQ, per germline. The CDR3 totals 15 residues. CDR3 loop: CASSLVNGAEETQYF. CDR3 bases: TGCGCCAGCAGCTTGGTGAACGGGGCCGAAGAGACCCAGTACTTC.

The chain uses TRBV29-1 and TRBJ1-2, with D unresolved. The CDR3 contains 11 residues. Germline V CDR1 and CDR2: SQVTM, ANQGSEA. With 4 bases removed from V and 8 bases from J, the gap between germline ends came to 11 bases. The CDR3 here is CSVVGPRGYTF. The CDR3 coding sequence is TGCAGCGTTGTGGGCCCGCGGGGCTACACCTTC.

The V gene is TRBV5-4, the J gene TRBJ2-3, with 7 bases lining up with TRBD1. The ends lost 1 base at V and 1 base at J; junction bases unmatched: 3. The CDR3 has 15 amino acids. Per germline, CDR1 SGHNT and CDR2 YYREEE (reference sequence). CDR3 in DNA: TGTGCCAGCAGCTTGTCCGGGACAGGCACAGATACGCAGTATTTT. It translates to CASSLSGTGTDTQYF.

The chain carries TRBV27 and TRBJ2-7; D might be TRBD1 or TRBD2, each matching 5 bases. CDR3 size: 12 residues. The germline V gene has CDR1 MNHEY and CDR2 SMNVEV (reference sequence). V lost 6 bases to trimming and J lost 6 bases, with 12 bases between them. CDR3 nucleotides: TGTGCCAGCAGCCAGGGAGATCGCGAGCAGTACTTC. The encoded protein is CASSQGDREQYF.

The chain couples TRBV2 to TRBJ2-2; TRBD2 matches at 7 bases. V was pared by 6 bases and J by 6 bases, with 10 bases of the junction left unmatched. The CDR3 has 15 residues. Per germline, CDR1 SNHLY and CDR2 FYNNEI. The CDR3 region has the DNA TGTGCCAGCAGATTCTCGCGGGAGAGGGCCGGGGAGCTGTTTTTT. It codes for CASRFSRERAGELFF.

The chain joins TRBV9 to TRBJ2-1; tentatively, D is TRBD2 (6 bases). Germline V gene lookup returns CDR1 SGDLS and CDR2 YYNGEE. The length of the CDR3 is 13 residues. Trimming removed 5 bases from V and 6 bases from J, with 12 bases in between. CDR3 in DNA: TGTGCCAGCAGGGAGGGCCCTCCCAATGAGCAGTTCTTC. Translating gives CASREGPPNEQFF.

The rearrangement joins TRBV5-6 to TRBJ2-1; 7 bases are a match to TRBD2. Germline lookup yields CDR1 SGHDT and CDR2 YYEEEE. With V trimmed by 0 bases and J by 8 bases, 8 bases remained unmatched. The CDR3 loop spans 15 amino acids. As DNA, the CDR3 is TGTGCCAGCAGCTTGGAAGCGGGACTTAGATATGAGCAGTTCTTC. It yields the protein CASSLEAGLRYEQFF.

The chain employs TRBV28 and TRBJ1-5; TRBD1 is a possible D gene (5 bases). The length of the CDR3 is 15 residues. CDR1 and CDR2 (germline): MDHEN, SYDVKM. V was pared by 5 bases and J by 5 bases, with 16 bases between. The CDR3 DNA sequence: TGTGCCAGCAGTCCCTATCAGGGAATCGATCAGCCCCAGCATTTT. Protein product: CASSPYQGIDQPQHF.

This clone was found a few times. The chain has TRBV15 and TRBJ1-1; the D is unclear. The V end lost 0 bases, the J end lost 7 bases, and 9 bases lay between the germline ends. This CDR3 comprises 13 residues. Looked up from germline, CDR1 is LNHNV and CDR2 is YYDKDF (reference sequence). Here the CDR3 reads CATSRDEGNEAFF. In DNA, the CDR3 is TGTGCCACCAGCAGAGATGAAGGGAATGAAGCTTTCTTT.

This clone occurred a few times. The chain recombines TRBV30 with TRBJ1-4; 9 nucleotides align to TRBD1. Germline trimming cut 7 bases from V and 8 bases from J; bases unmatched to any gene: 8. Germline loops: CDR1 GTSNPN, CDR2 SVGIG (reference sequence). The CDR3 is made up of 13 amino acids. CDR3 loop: CAFARTGDEKLFF. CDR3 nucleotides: TGTGCCTTTGCCCGGACAGGGGACGAAAAACTGTTTTTT. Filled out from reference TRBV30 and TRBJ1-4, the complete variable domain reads SQTIHQWPATLVQPVGSPLSLECTVEGTSNPNLYWYRQAAGRGLQLLFYSVGIGQISSEVPQNLSASRPQDRQFILSSKKLLLSDSGFYLCAFARTGDEKLFFGSGTQLSVL.

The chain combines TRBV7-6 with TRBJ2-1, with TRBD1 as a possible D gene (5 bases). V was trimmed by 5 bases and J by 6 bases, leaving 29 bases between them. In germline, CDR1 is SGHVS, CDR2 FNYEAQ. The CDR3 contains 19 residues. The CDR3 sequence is CASSPARVILPQPPNEQFF. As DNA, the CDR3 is TGTGCCAGCAGCCCCGCCAGGGTCATACTGCCCCAACCCCCCAATGAGCAGTTCTTC. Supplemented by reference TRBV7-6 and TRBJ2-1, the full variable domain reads GAGVSQSPRYKVTKRGQDVALRCDPISGHVSLYWYRQALGQGPEFLTYFNYEAQQDKSGLPNDRFSAERPEGSISTLTIQRTEQRDSAMYRCASSPARVILPQPPNEQFFGPGTRLTVL.

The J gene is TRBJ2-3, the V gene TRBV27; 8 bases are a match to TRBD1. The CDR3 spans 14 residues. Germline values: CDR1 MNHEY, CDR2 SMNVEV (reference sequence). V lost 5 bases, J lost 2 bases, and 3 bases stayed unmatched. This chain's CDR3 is CASSPDRDTDTQYF. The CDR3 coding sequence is TGTGCCAGCAGTCCGGACAGGGACACAGATACGCAGTATTTT.

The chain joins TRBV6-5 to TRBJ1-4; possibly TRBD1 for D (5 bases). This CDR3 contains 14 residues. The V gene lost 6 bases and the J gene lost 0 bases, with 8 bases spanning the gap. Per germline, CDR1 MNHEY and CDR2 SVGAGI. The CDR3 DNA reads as TGTGCCAGCAGGAAACAGGCAACTAATGAAAAACTGTTTTTT. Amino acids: CASRKQATNEKLFF.

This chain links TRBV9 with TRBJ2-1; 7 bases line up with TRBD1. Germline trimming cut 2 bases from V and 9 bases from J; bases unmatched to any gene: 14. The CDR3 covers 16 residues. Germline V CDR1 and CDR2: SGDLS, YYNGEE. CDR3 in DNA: TGTGCCAGCAGCGTCGGCGGGCAGGGGGTAAACGTTGAGCAGTTCTTC. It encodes CASSVGGQGVNVEQFF.

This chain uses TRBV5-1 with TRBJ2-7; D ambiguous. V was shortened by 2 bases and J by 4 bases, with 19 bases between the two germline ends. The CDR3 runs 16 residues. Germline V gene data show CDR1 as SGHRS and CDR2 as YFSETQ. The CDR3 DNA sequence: TGCGCCAGCAGCTTAAGTCTTCGGACCGTTGCTTACGAGCAGTACTTC. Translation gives CASSLSLRTVAYEQYF.

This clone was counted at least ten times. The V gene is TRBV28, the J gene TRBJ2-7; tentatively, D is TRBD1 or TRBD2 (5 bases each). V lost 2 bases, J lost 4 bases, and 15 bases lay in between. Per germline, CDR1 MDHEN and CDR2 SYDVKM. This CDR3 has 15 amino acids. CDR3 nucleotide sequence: TGTGCCAGCAGTTTAAGTCCGGGGCAGCGATACGAGCAGTACTTC. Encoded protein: CASSLSPGQRYEQYF.

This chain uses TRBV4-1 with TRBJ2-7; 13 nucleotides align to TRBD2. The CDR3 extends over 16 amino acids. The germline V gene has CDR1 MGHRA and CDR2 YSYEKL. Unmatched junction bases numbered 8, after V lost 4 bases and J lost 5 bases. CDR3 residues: CASSPGLAGVRNEQYF. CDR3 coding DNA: TGCGCCAGCAGCCCAGGACTAGCGGGAGTCAGGAACGAGCAGTACTTC.

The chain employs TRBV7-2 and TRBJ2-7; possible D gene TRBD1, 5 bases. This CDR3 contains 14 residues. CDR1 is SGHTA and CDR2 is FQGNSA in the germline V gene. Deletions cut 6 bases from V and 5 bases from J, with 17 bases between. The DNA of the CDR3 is TGTGCCAGCAGAGAGCCAGGGTTCGGTAACGAGCAGTACTTC. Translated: CASREPGFGNEQYF.

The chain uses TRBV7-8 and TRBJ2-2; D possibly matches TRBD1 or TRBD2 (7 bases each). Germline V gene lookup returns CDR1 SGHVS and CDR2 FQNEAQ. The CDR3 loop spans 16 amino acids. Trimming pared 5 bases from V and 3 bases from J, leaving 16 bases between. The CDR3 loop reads CASSRRAGGDTGELFF. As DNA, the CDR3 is TGTGCCAGCAGCCGCCGGGCAGGGGGGGACACCGGGGAGCTGTTTTTT.

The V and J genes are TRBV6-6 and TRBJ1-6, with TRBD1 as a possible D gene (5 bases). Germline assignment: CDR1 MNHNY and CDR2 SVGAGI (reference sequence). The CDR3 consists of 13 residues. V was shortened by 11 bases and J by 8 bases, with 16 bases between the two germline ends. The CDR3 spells CAEGQREDSPLHF. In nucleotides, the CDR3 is TGTGCCGAGGGGCAGAGGGAGGATTCACCCCTCCACTTT.

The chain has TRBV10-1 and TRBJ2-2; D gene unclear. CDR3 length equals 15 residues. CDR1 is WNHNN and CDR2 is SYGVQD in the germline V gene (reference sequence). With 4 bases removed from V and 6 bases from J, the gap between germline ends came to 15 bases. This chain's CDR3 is CASSASLVGSGELFF. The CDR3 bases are TGCGCCAGCAGTGCATCCCTAGTCGGGTCCGGGGAGCTGTTTTTT.

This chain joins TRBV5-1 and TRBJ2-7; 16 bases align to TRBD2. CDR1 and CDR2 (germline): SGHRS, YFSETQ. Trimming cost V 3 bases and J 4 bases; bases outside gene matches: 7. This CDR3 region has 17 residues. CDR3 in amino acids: CASSSDSGLAGGYEQYF. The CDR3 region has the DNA TGCGCCAGCAGCTCGGATTCGGGACTAGCGGGAGGGTACGAGCAGTACTTC. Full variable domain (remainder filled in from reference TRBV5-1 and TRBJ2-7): KAGVTQTPRYLIKTRGQQVTLSCSPISGHRSVSWYQQTPGQGLQFLFEYFSETQRNKGNFPGRFSGRQFSNSRSEMNVSTLELGDSALYLCASSSDSGLAGGYEQYFGPGTRLTVT.

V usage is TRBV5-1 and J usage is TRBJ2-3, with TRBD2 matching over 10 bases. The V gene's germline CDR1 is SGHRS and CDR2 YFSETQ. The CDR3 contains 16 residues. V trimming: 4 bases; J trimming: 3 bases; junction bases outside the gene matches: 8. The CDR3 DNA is TGCGCCAGCAGCCCCCCTCTAGCGGGAGCAACAGATACGCAGTATTTT. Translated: CASSPPLAGATDTQYF.

For the CDR3, the DNA is TGTGCCAGCAGCTCGAGGAGTAGCCACGAGCAGTACTTC. Residues: CASSSRSSHEQYF. The chain is built from TRBV7-9 and TRBJ2-7; D unclear. Trimming cost V 4 bases and J 5 bases, with 12 bases left between them. Looked up from germline, CDR1 is SEHNR and CDR2 is FQNEAQ (reference sequence). This CDR3 comprises 13 residues.

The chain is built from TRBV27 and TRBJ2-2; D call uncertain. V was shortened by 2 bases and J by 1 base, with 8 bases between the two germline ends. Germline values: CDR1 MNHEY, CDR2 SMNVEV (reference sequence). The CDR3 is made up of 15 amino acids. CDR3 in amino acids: CASSLTMLNTGELFF. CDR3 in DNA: TGTGCCAGCAGTTTAACCATGCTGAACACCGGGGAGCTGTTTTTT.